This passage covers 30 T cell receptor beta chains from one sample sequenced in a study of blood T cells in healthy people across ages. A second PCR, run for about 6 to 12 cycles, used a sample-barcoded 5' primer plus a J-beta primer mix. TCRdb independently ran MiXCR on the 5' RACE reads; one entry per CDR3 protein. Of hundreds of thousands of distinct CDR3 sequences listed, 20% to 25% are singletons. In addition, the sample was reused for a study of T cells of mothers and their children.

Sequencing was done on a sample of blood. Receptors originate from a boy between 10 and 17 years old in good health.

The chain employs TRBV29-1 and TRBJ1-4; TRBD1 matches at 7 bases. The trim removed 5 bases at V and 0 bases at J, leaving 12 bases unmatched. CDR3 length equals 17 residues. The germline V gene encodes CDR1 SQVTM and CDR2 ANQGSEA. CDR3 in DNA: TGCAGCGTTCAGAAGACAGGGACGAGAGCAACTAATGAAAAACTGTTTTTT. It encodes CSVQKTGTRATNEKLFF.

This chain joins TRBV6-2 or TRBV6-3 and TRBJ2-3; 8 positions match TRBD2. V gave up 7 bases and J gave up 1 base; unmatched junction bases: 22. This CDR3 comprises 20 residues. Germline assignment: CDR1 MNHEY and CDR2 SVGEGT. The CDR3 is CASTLEPPGLVADGTDTQYF. The CDR3 DNA follows: TGTGCCAGCACTCTCGAACCCCCGGGACTAGTTGCGGATGGCACAGATACGCAGTATTTT.

The chain combines TRBV7-2 with TRBJ2-1; 11 bases agree with TRBD2. Germline-derived CDR1 and CDR2 are SGHTA and FQGNSA. The CDR3 runs to 17 residues. Germline trimming cut 3 bases from V and 7 bases from J; bases unmatched to any gene: 11. As DNA, the CDR3 is TGTGCCAGCAGCTTGGGTAGCGGGAGGGCCGGGGGGAATGAGCAGTTCTTC. As protein: CASSLGSGRAGGNEQFF.

As DNA, the CDR3 is TGTGCCAGCAGCTTCCGGGGAAGGGAATCCTACGAGCAGTACTTC. It translates to CASSFRGRESYEQYF. The chain couples TRBV7-2 to TRBJ2-7, with a possible D match to TRBD2 (5 bases). Germline assignment: CDR1 SGHTA and CDR2 FQGNSA. The ends were cut back, 3 bases at V and 1 base at J, with 13 bases in the middle. This CDR3 spans 15 amino acids.

This clonotype was counted ten times or more. The junction and the germline gene differ at one end; a read error may be behind it. This sequence joins TRBV7-2 and TRBJ2-5; D gene unclear. Germline CDR1 SGHTA, CDR2 FQGNSA. This CDR3 has 12 residues. CDR3 in amino acids: CASSLVWETQYF. In DNA, the CDR3 is TGCGCCAGCAGCTTGGTGTGGGAGACCCAGTACTTC. Supplemented by reference TRBV7-2 and TRBJ2-5, the full variable domain reads GAGVSQSPSNKVTEKGKDVELRCDPISGHTALYWYRQSLGQGLEFLIYFQGNSAPDKSGLPSDRFSAERTGGSVSTLTIQRTQQEDSAVYLCASSLVWETQYFGPGTRLLVL.

This clonotype came up a few times. The chain joins TRBV5-1 to TRBJ2-7; 7 positions match TRBD1. Germline lookup yields CDR1 SGHRS and CDR2 YFSETQ. The junction had 9 bases not matched to a gene; V was cut back by 3 bases and J by 6 bases. CDR3 length: 14 residues. In DNA form, the CDR3 reads TGCGCCAGCAGCTCCTGGACAGGAGCTTCCGAGCAGTACTTC. Translated, it gives CASSSWTGASEQYF.

This chain connects TRBV12-3 or TRBV12-4 to TRBJ1-2; D is undetermined. V dropped 2 bases and J dropped 0 bases, with 7 bases sitting between them. The CDR3 totals 14 residues. CDR3 protein: CASSLTAANYGYTF. In DNA, the CDR3 is TGTGCCAGCAGTTTAACGGCAGCTAACTATGGCTACACCTTC.

The V gene is TRBV7-2, the J gene TRBJ1-4; D unclear. Trimming pared 1 base from V and 5 bases from J, leaving 11 bases between. Germline V lookup: CDR1 SGHTA, CDR2 FQGNSA. The CDR3 sequence is 15 residues long. DNA of the CDR3: TGTGCCAGCAGCTTAGGGCAGTCGCCAAATGAAAAACTGTTTTTT. Translated: CASSLGQSPNEKLFF.

The chain links TRBV12-3 or TRBV12-4 to TRBJ2-5, with D unclear. V was shortened by 6 bases and J by 5 bases, with 16 bases between the two germline ends. This CDR3 spans 14 amino acids. CDR3 amino acids: CASSAVSARETQYF. The CDR3 coding sequence is TGTGCCAGCAGCGCCGTATCGGCCAGGGAGACCCAGTACTTC.

The genes are TRBV11-2 and TRBJ2-1, with D perhaps matching TRBD2 (5 bases). CDR3 length: 16 residues. Trimming shortened V by 4 bases and J by 0 bases, and 13 bases separated the two germline ends. Germline CDR1 reads SGHAT; CDR2 reads FQNNGV. The CDR3, as DNA: TGTGCCAGCAGCTACACGGGGTCTCTCTCCTACAATGAGCAGTTCTTC. As protein: CASSYTGSLSYNEQFF.

V and J are TRBV5-1 and TRBJ2-3; 10 bases are a match to TRBD2. CDR3 length: 16 residues. Germline values: CDR1 SGHRS, CDR2 YFSETQ. The V gene end was trimmed by 6 bases and the J gene end by 2 bases; junction bases not matched to a gene: 9. Written as DNA, the CDR3 is TGCGCCAGCACTCCGGGACTAGCGCACTACACAGATACGCAGTATTTT. Its translation: CASTPGLAHYTDTQYF.

This clonotype was observed a few times. The chain recombines TRBV7-9 with TRBJ2-1, with D perhaps TRBD1 (6 bases). The CDR3 consists of 16 residues. Germline V lookup: CDR1 SEHNR, CDR2 FQNEAQ (reference sequence). Trimming removed 6 bases from V and 0 bases from J, with 15 bases in between. The CDR3 region is CASRRRDTSSYNEQFF. The CDR3 nucleotides are TGTGCCAGCAGACGCCGGGACACGAGCTCCTACAATGAGCAGTTCTTC.

This clonotype showed up just a few times. This chain uses TRBV4-3 with TRBJ2-7; 9 nucleotides line up with TRBD1. CDR3 size: 15 residues. CDR1 and CDR2 from the germline V gene are LGHNA and YSLEER. V was pared by 5 bases and J by 2 bases, with 7 bases of the junction left unmatched. CDR3 amino acids: CASSTRQGETYEQYF. CDR3 DNA: TGCGCCAGCAGCACAAGACAGGGGGAGACCTACGAGCAGTACTTC.

The V and J genes are TRBV18 and TRBJ2-5; D might be TRBD1 or TRBD2, each matching 5 bases. The assigned J gene may be wrong: the sequence end matches TRBJ2-7 better. This CDR3 region has 12 residues. Looked up from germline, CDR1 is KGHSH and CDR2 is LQKENI. For the CDR3, the DNA is TGTGCCAGCTCACCGGGGGTAGACGAGCAGTACTTC. It encodes CASSPGVDEQYF.

This clonotype occurred a few times. The chain links TRBV12-3 or TRBV12-4 to TRBJ1-2; perhaps TRBD1 as D (6 bases). Between the trimmed V and J ends, which lost 10 bases and 1 base, there was a span of 16 bases. CDR3 size: 14 residues. In DNA, the CDR3 is TGTGCCACCGAGCGGGGGCAGGGTAACTATGGCTACACCTTC. The encoded protein is CATERGQGNYGYTF.

This clonotype was counted only a few times. This chain connects TRBV7-2 to TRBJ2-5; D is ambiguous. The end of the DNA aligns better with TRBJ2-1, so the J call may be wrong. The CDR3 covers 14 residues. Per the germline V gene, CDR1 is SGHTA and CDR2 is FQGNSA. CDR3 in DNA: TGTGCCAGCAGCTTAGAGACCCTTTACAATGAGCAGTTCTTC. It specifies CASSLETLYNEQFF.

The J gene is TRBJ2-7, the V gene TRBV10-3, with D perhaps matching TRBD2 (6 bases). V was shortened by 2 bases and J by 7 bases, with 15 bases between the two germline ends. There are 14 residues in the CDR3. The V gene's germline CDR1 is ENHRY and CDR2 SYGVKD. CDR3 bases: TGTGCCATCAGTGAGCCTCTACTAGCTGGGGAGCAGTACTTC. Protein sequence: CAISEPLLAGEQYF.

The chain joins TRBV12-5 to TRBJ2-5; D might be TRBD2 (6 bases). Trimming left V 1 base short and J 1 base short, with 13 bases between. Germline-derived CDR1 and CDR2 are LGHNT and FRNRAP. This CDR3 has 16 residues. This CDR3 reads CASGLGTTNPQETQYF. In DNA, the CDR3 is TGTGCTAGTGGTTTGGGGACTACCAATCCCCAAGAGACCCAGTACTTC.

The CDR3 DNA reads TGTGCCACCAGCACTGGGGGGAGCAATCAGCCCCAGCATTTT. It yields the protein CATSTGGSNQPQHF. The chain has TRBV15 and TRBJ1-5, with D maybe TRBD1 (5 bases). With 4 bases removed from V and 1 base from J, the gap between germline ends came to 8 bases. This CDR3 is built from 14 residues. Germline values: CDR1 LNHNV, CDR2 YYDKDF (reference sequence).

In this sample, this clonotype turned up a few times. At one boundary the junction diverges from the germline segment, which might be a read error. The rearrangement uses TRBV20-1 and TRBJ1-6; D is unclear. The CDR3 loop spans 13 amino acids. CDR1 and CDR2 from the germline V gene are DFQATT and SNEGSKA (reference sequence). Here the CDR3 DNA reads TGCAGTGCTCGTCGGGCGGATAATTCACCCCACCACTTT. Amino acid sequence: CSARRADNSPHHF.

The CDR3 DNA sequence: TGCGCCAGCAGCTTGCGGACCCAGAATTCACCCCTCCACTTT. Encoded protein: CASSLRTQNSPLHF. The rearrangement links TRBV5-1 to TRBJ1-6; D not certain. CDR1 is SGHRS, CDR2 YFSETQ, per germline. V lost 1 base, J lost 7 bases, and 9 bases lay in between. This CDR3 is 14 amino acids long.

This clonotype was found many times. This chain joins TRBV28 and TRBJ1-5; 12 nucleotides align to TRBD1. Germline-derived CDR1 and CDR2 are MDHEN and SYDVKM. This CDR3 is 16 amino acids long. V lost 5 bases to trimming and J lost 6 bases; unmatched junction nucleotides: 8. CDR3 coding DNA: TGTGCCAGCAGTGACCAGGGACAGGGGGCCGGTCAGCCCCAGCATTTT. Translating it yields CASSDQGQGAGQPQHF.

The chain combines TRBV5-5 with TRBJ1-5, with D perhaps matching TRBD1 (6 bases). V lost 2 bases to trimming and J lost 7 bases, with 13 bases between them. The CDR3 loop spans 14 amino acids. From germline, CDR1 is SGHKS and CDR2 YYEKEE (reference sequence). CDR3 amino acids: CASSLVEGVQPQHF. CDR3 DNA: TGTGCCAGCAGCTTAGTTGAGGGGGTGCAGCCCCAGCATTTT.

This chain joins TRBV9 and TRBJ2-5; D gene uncertain. The DNA end is more similar to TRBJ2-7, so the J call may be wrong. Germline V gene data show CDR1 as SGDLS and CDR2 as YYNGEE. The CDR3 loop spans 13 amino acids. As DNA, the CDR3 is TGTGCCAGCAGCGTAGGGGTTTCCCACGAGCAGTACTTC. Its translation is CASSVGVSHEQYF.

The rearrangement uses TRBV3-1 and TRBJ2-5; possible D gene TRBD1, 6 bases. With 4 bases removed from V and 1 base from J, the gap between germline ends came to 13 bases. This CDR3 contains 15 residues. Germline CDR1 is LGHDT and CDR2 is YNNKEL (reference sequence). The chain's CDR3 is CASSPSDSSQETQYF. CDR3 DNA: TGTGCCAGCAGCCCCTCGGACAGTTCCCAAGAGACCCAGTACTTC.

This clonotype was counted a few times. The rearrangement joins TRBV4-1 to TRBJ1-2; TRBD1 might be the D (5 bases). CDR3 size: 16 residues. Germline CDR1 is MGHRA and CDR2 is YSYEKL. Trimming took 2 bases from V and 4 from J, leaving 17 bases between them. CDR3 residues: CASSQLGTDDSYGYTF. CDR3 in DNA: TGCGCCAGCAGCCAACTAGGGACGGACGATAGCTATGGCTACACCTTC.

A few counts support this clonotype. This chain uses TRBV18 with TRBJ1-4; D may be TRBD1 (6 bases). This CDR3 contains 15 residues. Germline V CDR1 and CDR2: KGHSH, LQKENI. The V end was cut by 2 bases, the J end by 3 bases, with 10 bases between. The CDR3 is CASSPGTLPNEKLFF. For the CDR3, the DNA is TGTGCCAGCTCACCAGGGACATTGCCTAATGAAAAACTGTTTTTT.

This clonotype occurred a few times. The chain has TRBV5-1 and TRBJ2-2; D call uncertain. The CDR3 is 19 residues long. CDR1 and CDR2 (germline): SGHRS, YFSETQ. The V end lost 0 bases, the J end lost 3 bases, and 21 bases lay between the germline ends. Here the CDR3 DNA reads TGCGCCAGCAGCTTGGTAGTTTACGTGACACCTGGGGACACCGGGGAGCTGTTTTTT. Its protein is CASSLVVYVTPGDTGELFF.

This clonotype has a count of ten or more. The chain recombines TRBV11-2 with TRBJ2-7; 7 bases are a match to TRBD1. Germline CDR1 and CDR2: SGHAT and FQNNGV. V shed 1 base and J 2 bases; nucleotides not matched to a gene: 2. This CDR3 is 14 amino acids long. The CDR3: CASSLGGTAYEQYF. In DNA form, the CDR3 reads TGTGCCAGCAGCTTAGGAGGGACAGCCTACGAGCAGTACTTC. The full variable domain, in which reference TRBV11-2 and TRBJ2-7 provide the parts outside the CDR3, is EAGVAQSPRYKIIEKRQSVAFWCNPISGHATLYWYQQILGQGPKLLIQFQNNGVVDDSQLPKDRFSAERLKGVDSTLKIQPAKLEDSAVYLCASSLGGTAYEQYFGPGTRLTVT.

The gene calls are TRBV29-1 and TRBJ2-1; D unresolved. Trimming pared 4 bases from V and 0 bases from J, leaving 10 bases between. Germline CDR1 is SQVTM and CDR2 is ANQGSEA. The CDR3 consists of 14 residues. CDR3: CSVVGFSSYNEQFF. The DNA for the CDR3 is TGCAGCGTTGTCGGCTTCAGCTCCTACAATGAGCAGTTCTTC.